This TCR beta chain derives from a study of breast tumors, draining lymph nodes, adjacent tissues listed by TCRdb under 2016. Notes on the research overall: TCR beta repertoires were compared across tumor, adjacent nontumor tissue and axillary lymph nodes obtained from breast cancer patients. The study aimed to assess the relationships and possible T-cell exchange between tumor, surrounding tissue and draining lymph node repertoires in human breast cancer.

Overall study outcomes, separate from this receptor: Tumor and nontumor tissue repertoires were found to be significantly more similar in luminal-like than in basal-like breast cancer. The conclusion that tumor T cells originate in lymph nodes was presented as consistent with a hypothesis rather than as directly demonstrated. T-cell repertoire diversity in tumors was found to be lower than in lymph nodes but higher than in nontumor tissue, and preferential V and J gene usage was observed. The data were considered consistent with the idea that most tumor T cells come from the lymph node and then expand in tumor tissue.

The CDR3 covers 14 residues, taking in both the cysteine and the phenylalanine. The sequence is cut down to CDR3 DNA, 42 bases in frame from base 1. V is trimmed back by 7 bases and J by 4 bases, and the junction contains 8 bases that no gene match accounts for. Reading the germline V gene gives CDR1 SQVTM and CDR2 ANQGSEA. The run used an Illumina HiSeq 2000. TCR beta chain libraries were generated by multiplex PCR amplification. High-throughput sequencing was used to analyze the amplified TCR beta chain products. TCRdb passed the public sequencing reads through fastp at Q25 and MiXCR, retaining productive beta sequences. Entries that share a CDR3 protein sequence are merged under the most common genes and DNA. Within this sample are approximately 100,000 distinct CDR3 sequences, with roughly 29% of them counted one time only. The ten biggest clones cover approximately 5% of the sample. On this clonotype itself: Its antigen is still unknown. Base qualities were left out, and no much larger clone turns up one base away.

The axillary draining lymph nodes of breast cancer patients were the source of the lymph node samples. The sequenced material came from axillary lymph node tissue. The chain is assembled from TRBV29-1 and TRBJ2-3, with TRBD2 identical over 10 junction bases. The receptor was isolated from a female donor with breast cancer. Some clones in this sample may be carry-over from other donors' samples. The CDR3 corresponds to CSAMSGRASDTQYF. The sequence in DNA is TGCAGCGCAATGAGCGGGAGGGCATCAGATACGCAGTATTTT.